This entry features one T cell receptor beta chain sequence. Its specificity is unknown. With 4 bases clipped from V and 3 bases from J, the junction kept 8 bases outside the gene matches. The CDR3 is made up of 15 amino acids. Germline lookup yields CDR1 LGHDT and CDR2 YNNKEL (reference sequence). The sample belongs to a study of T cell responses to AZD1222 COVID-19 vaccine. For the study at large: Combined were second doses at about 4 or about 12 weeks.

Study-level findings and limits: Females outnumbered males among donors, who were mostly white British; clonal diversity was possibly underestimated. Targets within unmutated variant regions were reportedly found for nearly half of spike-specific TCRs.

Sequencing was performed with immunoSEQ multiplex PCR; in TCRdb, only in-frame clones are kept and a portion is missing. The sample carries about 190,000 clones, around 92% recorded once. This chain uses TRBV3-1 (or the pseudogene TRBV3-2) with TRBJ2-7; 8 nucleotides match TRBD2. This TCR came from an adult in good health. The starting material was peripheral blood, obtained on day 0 of AZD1222 vaccination. The CDR3: CASSPLAGGDYEQYF. DNA of the CDR3: TGTGCCAGCAGCCCACTCGCGGGGGGAGACTACGAGCAGTACTTC.